This TCR beta chain originates from a study of CD8 T cells in ankylosing spondylitis (TCRdb year 2017). Concerning the study at large: The study set out to find disease-linked TCR variants by profiling T cell receptor beta repertoires in ankylosing spondylitis patients and healthy donors. The full study cohort was made up of about 24 ankylosing spondylitis patients and approximately 100 healthy donors. Peripheral blood samples were taken, and synovial fluid was additionally collected from ankylosing spondylitis patients.

The instrument given in TCRdb is Illumina HiSeq 2500. Quantitative 5'-RACE with molecular barcodes was the method used to prepare the TCR beta libraries. The authors' analysis ran thus. Disease-linked TCR variants were identified with a new computational method built on a probabilistic model of VDJ rearrangement. TCRdb ran its own pipeline on the public reads, namely fastp trimming at Q25 and MiXCR clone calling, and kept in-frame beta chains. Rows merge per CDR3 protein into single entries with the most common DNA and genes. The V and J calls come from TCRdb's annotation, not from the publication. The sample table records roughly 140,000 distinct CDR3 sequences; 40% to 50% of these occur just once. Approximately 14% of the sample lies in the top ten. Synovial fluid samples and blood samples obtained from the same ankylosing spondylitis patients were matched. General study outcomes and caveats: The disease-linked clones were reported as significantly enriched in matched synovial fluid samples from ankylosing spondylitis patients. Some motif variants were previously reported in synovial fluid and blood of reactive arthritis patients, suggesting common disease-initiation mechanisms. Blood from ankylosing spondylitis patients appeared to be characterized by a TCR beta motif composed of under 10 highly homologous amino acid variants. The disease-linked clones had a CD8+ phenotype and were found at relatively low frequencies in peripheral blood.

As to this clonotype: Its binding antigen is unknown. Base qualities are not at hand, and no much larger clone is one base apart.

Counted from cysteine to phenylalanine, this CDR3 has 18 amino acids. Of the read, only the CDR3 DNA is kept; its 54 bases are in frame from base 1. Compared with germline, V lacks 5 bases and J lacks 0 bases; bases without a gene match: 10. Via the germline V gene (reference sequence), CDR1 is DFQATT and CDR2 SNEGSKA. Sequencing was performed on synovial fluid, either unsorted or a sorted T cell fraction (not recorded which). The chain uses TRBV20-1 and TRBJ2-1, with 13 middle bases fitting TRBD2. The sequence came from a male donor with ankylosing spondylitis. The DNA is as follows: TGCAGTGCTGGCGCCGGGACTAGCGGGGATTACTCCTACAATGAGCAGTTCTTC. Its protein product is CSAGAGTSGDYSYNEQFF.